What follows are 6 T cell receptor beta chains derived from one specimen sequenced in a study of monozygotic twins with inflammatory bowel disease. TCRdb reworked the 5' RACE reads into one entry per CDR3 protein, no DNA. This repertoire includes approximately 330,000 distinct CDR3 sequences. The sample consisted of blood. The source is a human donor with ulcerative colitis or Crohn's disease, or a healthy co-twin of an affected twin (not recorded which).

This rearrangement joins TRBV27 to TRBJ2-5; no DNA is available, so the TRBD1 call from TCRdb remains unchecked. The CDR3 consists of 14 residues. CDR1 MNHEY and CDR2 SMNVEV come from the germline V gene (reference sequence). This CDR3 reads CASSLLPGGETQYF.

V is TRBV11-2 and J is TRBJ2-1. The CDR3 is made up of 11 amino acids. Germline V CDR1 and CDR2: SGHAT, FQNNGV. Here the CDR3 reads CASSLDREQFF.

This chain uses TRBV7-6 with TRBJ2-1; TCRdb picks TRBD1, but there is no DNA to check that call. The germline V gene encodes CDR1 SGHVS and CDR2 FNYEAQ. The CDR3 spans 15 residues. This CDR3 is CASRKDRDPYNEQFF.

V usage is TRBV12-3 or TRBV12-4 and J usage is TRBJ2-7; TCRdb outputs TRBD2, but without DNA this stays unchecked. This CDR3 contains 16 residues. The chain's CDR3 is CASSQRGELSSYEQYF.

J is TRBJ2-1 and V is TRBV30; TCRdb picks TRBD2, but there is no DNA to check that call. CDR3 size: 14 residues. Germline V gives CDR1 GTSNPN, CDR2 SVGIG (reference sequence). The CDR3 protein is CAWTRQGTYNEQFF.

The chain is built from TRBV6-5 and TRBJ2-7. Germline V gene data show CDR1 as MNHEY and CDR2 as SVGAGI. The CDR3 covers 17 residues. The CDR3 protein is CASSYRPSTHGSYEQYF.